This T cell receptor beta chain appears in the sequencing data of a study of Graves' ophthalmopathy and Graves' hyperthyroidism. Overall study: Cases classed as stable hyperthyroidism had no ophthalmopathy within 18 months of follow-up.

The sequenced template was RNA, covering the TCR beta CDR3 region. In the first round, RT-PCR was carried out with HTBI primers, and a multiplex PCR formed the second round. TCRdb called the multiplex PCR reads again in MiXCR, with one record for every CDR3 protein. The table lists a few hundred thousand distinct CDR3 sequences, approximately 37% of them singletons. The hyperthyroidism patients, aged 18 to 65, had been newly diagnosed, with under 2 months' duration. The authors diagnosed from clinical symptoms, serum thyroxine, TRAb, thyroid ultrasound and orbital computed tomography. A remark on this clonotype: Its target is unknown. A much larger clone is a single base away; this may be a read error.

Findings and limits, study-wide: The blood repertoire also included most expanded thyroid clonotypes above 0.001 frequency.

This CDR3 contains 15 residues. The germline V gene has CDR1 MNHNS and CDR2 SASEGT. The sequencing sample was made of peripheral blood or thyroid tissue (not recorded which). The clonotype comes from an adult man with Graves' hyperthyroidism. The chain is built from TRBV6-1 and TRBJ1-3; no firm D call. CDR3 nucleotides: TGTGCCAGCAGTGAAAACAGCTTCTCTGGAAACACCGTATATTTT. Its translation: CASSENSFSGNTVYF.